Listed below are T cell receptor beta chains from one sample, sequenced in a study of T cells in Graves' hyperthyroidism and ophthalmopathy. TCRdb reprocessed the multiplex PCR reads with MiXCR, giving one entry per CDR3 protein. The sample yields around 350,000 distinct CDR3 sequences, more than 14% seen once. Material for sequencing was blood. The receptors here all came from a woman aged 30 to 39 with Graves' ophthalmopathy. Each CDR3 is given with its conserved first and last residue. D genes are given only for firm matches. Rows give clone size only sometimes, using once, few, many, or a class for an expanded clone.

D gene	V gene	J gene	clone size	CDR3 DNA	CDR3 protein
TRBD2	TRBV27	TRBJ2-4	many	TGTGCCAGCAGTTTAAGGATAGCGGGGGGTCGTTCCAAAAACATTCAGTACTTC	CASSLRIAGGRSKNIQYF
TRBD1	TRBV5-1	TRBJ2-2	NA	TGCGCCAGCAGCCTCCGGGACAGGGGCCCCGGAGGCGGGGAGCTGTTTTTT	CASSLRDRGPGGGELFF
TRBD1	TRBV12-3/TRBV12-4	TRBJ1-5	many	TGTGCCAGCAGAGACCACGAACAGACAGGGAAGGGAATCGGTGGCAATCAGCCCCAGCATTTT	CASRDHEQTGKGIGGNQPQHF
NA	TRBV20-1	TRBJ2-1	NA	TGCAGTGCTACGGCAGACAATAGGGTATACAATGAGCAGTTCTTC	CSATADNRVYNEQFF
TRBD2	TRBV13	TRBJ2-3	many	TGTGCCAGCTTGGGTTTAGCGGGGCTTCCAGATACGCAGTATTTT	CASLGLAGLPDTQYF
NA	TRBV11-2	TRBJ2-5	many	TGTGCCAGCAAGGGGGACGGAGGTGGAGAGACCCAGTACTTC	CASKGDGGGETQYF
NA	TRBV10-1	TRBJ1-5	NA	TGCGCCAGCATGGTCTGGGGGATTAGCAATCAGCCCCAGCATTTT	CASMVWGISNQPQHF
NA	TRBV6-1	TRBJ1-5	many	TGTGCCAGCAGTGGACAGGCGGCTCAGCCCCAGCATTTT	CASSGQAAQPQHF
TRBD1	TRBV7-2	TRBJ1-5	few	TGTGCCAGCAGCTTATTTGACAGGGGGTCTTTTAGCAATCAGCCCCAGCATTTT	CASSLFDRGSFSNQPQHF
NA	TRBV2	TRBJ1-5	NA	TGTGCCAGCAGTGAAATTAGGGAAGACCAGCATTTT	CASSEIREDQHF
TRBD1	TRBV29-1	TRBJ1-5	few	TGCAGCGTGCGGATGCCGGGACAGGGAGGGAATCAGCCCCAGCATTTT	CSVRMPGQGGNQPQHF
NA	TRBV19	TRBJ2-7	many	TGTGCCAGTCTCGGACAGTCCGCGGCCGAGCAGTACTTC	CASLGQSAAEQYF
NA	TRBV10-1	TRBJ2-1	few	TGCGCCAGCAGTGGTTCGGGTTTTGGGCAGTTCTTC	CASSGSGFGQFF
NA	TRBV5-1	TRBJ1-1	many	TGCGCCAGCAGCTTGGCCGCGAAGAAGAACACTGAAGCTTTCTTT	CASSLAAKKNTEAFF
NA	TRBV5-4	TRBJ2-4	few	TGTGCCAGCAGCTTGGCAGGCAGGGCGCAAGGAAACATTCAGTACTTC	CASSLAGRAQGNIQYF
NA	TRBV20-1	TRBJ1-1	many	TGCAGTGCTAGATCAAACACTGAAGCTTTCTTT	CSARSNTEAFF
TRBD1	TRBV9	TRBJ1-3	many	TGTGCCAGCAGCGCCCAGGGACAGCTCTCTGGAAACACCATATATTTT	CASSAQGQLSGNTIYF
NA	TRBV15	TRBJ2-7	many	TGTGCCACCAGCAGAGATTATGTGGGCGAGCAGTACTTC	CATSRDYVGEQYF
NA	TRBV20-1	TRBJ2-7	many	TGCAGTGCCACGGATGGGTGGGGGCAGTACTTC	CSATDGWGQYF
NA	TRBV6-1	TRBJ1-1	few	TGTGCCAGCAGTTATCGGTTGGGGCACACTGAAGCTTTCTTT	CASSYRLGHTEAFF
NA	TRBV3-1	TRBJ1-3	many	TGTGCCAGCAGCCTCCCCGGGACAAATCATGGAAACACCATATATTTT	CASSLPGTNHGNTIYF
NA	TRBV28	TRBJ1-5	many	TGTGCCAGCATCAATAGCATTCAGCCCCAGCATTTT	CASINSIQPQHF
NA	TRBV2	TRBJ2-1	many	TGTGCCAGCAGTGATAGCAATGAGCAGTTCTTC	CASSDSNEQFF
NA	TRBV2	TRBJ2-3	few	TGTGCCAGCAGGGGTGGGATAGATACGCAGTATTTT	CASRGGIDTQYF
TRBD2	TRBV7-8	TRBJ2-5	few	TGTGCCAGCAGCTTAGTTCTTGGCGGGGGACCTTTGAAGGAGACCCAGTACTTC	CASSLVLGGGPLKETQYF
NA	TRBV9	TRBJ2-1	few	TGTGCCAGCAGCGTAAGGACCGGGAAAAACGGCAATGAGCAGTTCTTC	CASSVRTGKNGNEQFF
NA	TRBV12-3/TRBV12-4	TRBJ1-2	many	TGTGCCAGCGGGGGACCCGATTATGGCTACACCTTC	CASGGPDYGYTF
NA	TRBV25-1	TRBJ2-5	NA	TGTGCCAGCAGTGATAGGACGGGATCCTACTTC	CASSDRTGSYF
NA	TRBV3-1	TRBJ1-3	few	TGTGCCAGCAGCCAAGGCTCCGGCTCTGGAAACACCATATATTTT	CASSQGSGSGNTIYF
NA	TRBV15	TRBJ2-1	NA	TGTGCCACCAGCAGAGATAAGGCGGCCTACAATGAGCAGTTCTTC	CATSRDKAAYNEQFF
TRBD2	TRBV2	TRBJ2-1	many	TGTGCCAGCAGTGTAGACGGCGGGGGGGGGTCCTACAATGAGCAGTTCTTC	CASSVDGGGGSYNEQFF